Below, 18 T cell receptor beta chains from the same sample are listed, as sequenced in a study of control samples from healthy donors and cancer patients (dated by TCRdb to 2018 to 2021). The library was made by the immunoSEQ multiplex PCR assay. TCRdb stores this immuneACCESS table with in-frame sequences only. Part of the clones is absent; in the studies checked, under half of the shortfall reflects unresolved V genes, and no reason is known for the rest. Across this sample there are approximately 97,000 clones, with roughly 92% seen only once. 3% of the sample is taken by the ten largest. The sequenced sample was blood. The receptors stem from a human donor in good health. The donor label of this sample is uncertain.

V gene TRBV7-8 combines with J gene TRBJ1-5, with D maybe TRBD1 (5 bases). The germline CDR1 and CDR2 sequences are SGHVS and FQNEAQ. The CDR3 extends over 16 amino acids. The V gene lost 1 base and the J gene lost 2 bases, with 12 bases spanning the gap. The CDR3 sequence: CASSLGSGQGNQPQHF. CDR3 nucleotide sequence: TGTGCCAGCAGCTTAGGATCAGGGCAGGGCAATCAGCCCCAGCATTTT.

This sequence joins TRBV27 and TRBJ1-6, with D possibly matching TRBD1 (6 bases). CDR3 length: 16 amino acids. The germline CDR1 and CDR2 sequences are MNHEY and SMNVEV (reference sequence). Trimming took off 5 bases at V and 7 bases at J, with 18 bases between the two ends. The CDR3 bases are TGTGCCAGCAGTCCCCAAACAGGGAGCCCGAATTCACCCCTCCACTTT. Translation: CASSPQTGSPNSPLHF.

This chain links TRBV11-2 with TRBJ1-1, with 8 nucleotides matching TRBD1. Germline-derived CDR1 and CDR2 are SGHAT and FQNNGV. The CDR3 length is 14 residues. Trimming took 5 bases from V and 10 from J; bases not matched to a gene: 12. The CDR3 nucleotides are TGTGCCAGCAGCCACGCGACAGGGGACGAAGGAGCTTTCTTT. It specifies CASSHATGDEGAFF.

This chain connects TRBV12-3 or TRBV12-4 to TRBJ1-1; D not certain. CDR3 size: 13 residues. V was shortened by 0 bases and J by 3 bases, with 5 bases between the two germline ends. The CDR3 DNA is TGTGCCAGCAGTTTAGCTGGGGACACTGAAGCTTTCTTT. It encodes CASSLAGDTEAFF.

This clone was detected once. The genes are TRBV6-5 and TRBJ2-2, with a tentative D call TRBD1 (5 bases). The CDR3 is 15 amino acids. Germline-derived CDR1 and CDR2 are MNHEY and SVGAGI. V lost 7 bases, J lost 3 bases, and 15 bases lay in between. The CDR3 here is CASKAAAGYTGELFF. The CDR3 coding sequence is TGTGCCAGCAAAGCCGCAGCAGGGTACACCGGGGAGCTGTTTTTT.

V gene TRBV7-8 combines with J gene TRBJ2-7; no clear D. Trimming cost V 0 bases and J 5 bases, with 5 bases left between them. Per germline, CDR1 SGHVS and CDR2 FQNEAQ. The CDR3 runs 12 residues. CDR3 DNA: TGTGCCAGCAGCTTAGCTGGGGACGAGCAGTACTTC. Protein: CASSLAGDEQYF.

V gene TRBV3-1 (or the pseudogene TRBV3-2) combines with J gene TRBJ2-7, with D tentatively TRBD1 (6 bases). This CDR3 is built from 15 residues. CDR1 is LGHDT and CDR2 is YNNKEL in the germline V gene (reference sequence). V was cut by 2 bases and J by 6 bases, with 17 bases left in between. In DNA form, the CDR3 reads TGTGCCAGCAGCCAATCACAGGGAAGAGAAAGCGAGCAGTACTTC. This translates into CASSQSQGRESEQYF.

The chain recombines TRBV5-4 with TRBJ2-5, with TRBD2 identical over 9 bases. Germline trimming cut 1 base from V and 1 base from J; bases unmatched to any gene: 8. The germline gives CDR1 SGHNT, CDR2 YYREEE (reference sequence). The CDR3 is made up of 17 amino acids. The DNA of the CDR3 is TGTGCCAGCAGCTTGAAACAAGCGGGGGGATCCCAAGAGACCCAGTACTTC. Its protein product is CASSLKQAGGSQETQYF.

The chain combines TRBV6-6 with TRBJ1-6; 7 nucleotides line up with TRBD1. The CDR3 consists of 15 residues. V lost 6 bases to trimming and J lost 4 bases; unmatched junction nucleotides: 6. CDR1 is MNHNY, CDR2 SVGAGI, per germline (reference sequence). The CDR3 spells CASSHRTGYNSPLHF. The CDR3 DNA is TGTGCCAGCAGCCACAGGACAGGATATAATTCACCCCTCCACTTT.

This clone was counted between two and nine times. The CDR3 is CASSEQETGELFF. The CDR3 region has the DNA TGTGCCAGCAGTGAACAGGAGACCGGGGAGCTGTTTTTT. This chain links TRBV6-1 with TRBJ2-2; unclear D gene. Germline V CDR1 and CDR2: MNHNS, SASEGT. CDR3 length: 13 amino acids. V lost 2 bases, J lost 5 bases, and 6 bases lay in between.

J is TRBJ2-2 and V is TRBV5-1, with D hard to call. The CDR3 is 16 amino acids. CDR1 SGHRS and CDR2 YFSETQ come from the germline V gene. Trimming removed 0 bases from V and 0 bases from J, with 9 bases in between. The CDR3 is CASSLAAEANTGELFF. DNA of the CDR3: TGCGCCAGCAGCTTGGCGGCGGAAGCGAACACCGGGGAGCTGTTTTTT.

The chain's CDR3 is CATSAAGQRKAFF. CDR3 bases: TGTGCCACCAGTGCCGCCGGACAGAGGAAAGCTTTCTTT. The J gene is TRBJ1-1, the V gene TRBV24-1; tentatively, D is TRBD1 (6 bases). CDR1 is KGHDR, CDR2 SFDVKD, per germline. Trimming removed 5 bases at V and 9 bases at J, with 15 bases between. CDR3 length: 13 amino acids.

The CDR3 DNA reads TGTGCCTGGAAAAGGGCAACTAATGAAAAACTGTTTTTT. Translation: CAWKRATNEKLFF. The chain is built from TRBV30 and TRBJ1-4; no definite D call. The CDR3 sequence is 13 residues long. V lost 4 bases to trimming and J lost 0 bases, with 6 bases between them. CDR1 and CDR2 (germline): GTSNPN, SVGIG (reference sequence).

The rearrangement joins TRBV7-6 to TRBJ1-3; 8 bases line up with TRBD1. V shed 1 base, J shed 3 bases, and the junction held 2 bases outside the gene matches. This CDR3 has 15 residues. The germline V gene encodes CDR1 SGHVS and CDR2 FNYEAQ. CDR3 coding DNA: TGTGCCAGCAGCTTAGAGGGACAGGTTGGAAACACCATATATTTT. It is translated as CASSLEGQVGNTIYF.

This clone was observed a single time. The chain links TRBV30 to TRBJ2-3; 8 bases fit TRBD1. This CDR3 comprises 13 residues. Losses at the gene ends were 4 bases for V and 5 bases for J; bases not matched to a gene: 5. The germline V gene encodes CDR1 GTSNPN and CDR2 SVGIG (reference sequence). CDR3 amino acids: CAWTGGAKDTQYF. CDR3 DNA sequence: TGTGCCTGGACAGGGGGCGCAAAAGATACGCAGTATTTT.

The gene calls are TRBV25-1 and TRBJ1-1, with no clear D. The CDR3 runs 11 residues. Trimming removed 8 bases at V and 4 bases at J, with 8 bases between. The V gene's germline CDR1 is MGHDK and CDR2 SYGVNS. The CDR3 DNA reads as TGTGCCAGCGGGCATGGCACTGAAGCTTTCTTT. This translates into CASGHGTEAFF.

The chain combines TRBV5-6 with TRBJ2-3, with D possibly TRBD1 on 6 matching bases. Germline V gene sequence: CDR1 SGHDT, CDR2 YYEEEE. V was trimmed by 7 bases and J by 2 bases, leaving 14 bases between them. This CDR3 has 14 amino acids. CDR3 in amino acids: CASSDGDTTDTQYF. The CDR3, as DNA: TGTGCCAGCTCCGACGGGGACACCACAGATACGCAGTATTTT.

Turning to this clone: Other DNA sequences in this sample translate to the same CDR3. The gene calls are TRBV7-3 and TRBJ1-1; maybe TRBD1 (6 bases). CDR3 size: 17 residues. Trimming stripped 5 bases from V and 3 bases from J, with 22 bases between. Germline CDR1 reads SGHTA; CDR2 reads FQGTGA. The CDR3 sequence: CASSNHAPHGGHTEAFF. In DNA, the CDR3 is TGTGCCAGCAGCAATCATGCACCCCACGGGGGGCACACTGAAGCTTTCTTT.